This T cell receptor (beta chain) was sequenced in a study of T cells in Graves' hyperthyroidism and ophthalmopathy. Whole-study findings and limits: Most expanded thyroid clonotypes above 0.001 also appeared in blood.

About this clonotype: Its antigen is not identified.

Germline CDR1 reads KGHDR; CDR2 reads SFDVKD. The length of the CDR3 is 10 residues. V was pared by 9 bases and J by 6 bases, with 4 bases between. Disease duration under 2 months; hyperthyroidism patients were aged 18 to 65. TCR beta CDR3 sequences were amplified from RNA transcripts. The study used the HTBI primer set for a first-round RT-PCR of the TCR CDR3. TCRdb redid the calling of the multiplex PCR reads with MiXCR, one entry per CDR3 protein. In the table there are hundreds of thousands of distinct CDR3 sequences, 12% to 15% of which are singletons. Sequencing was carried out using blood. The TCR sequence derives from a young woman with Graves' hyperthyroidism. The chain links TRBV24-1 to TRBJ1-4; no definite D call. CDR3 protein: CATPHEKLFF. The CDR3 DNA follows: TGTGCCACCCCCCATGAAAAACTGTTTTTT.